This T cell receptor (beta chain) was found in a study of shared clonotypes between healthy human individuals. About the study: With ages of 18 to 49, the donors were two women and three men.

About 32,000 T cell genomes (around 300 ng DNA) went into each PBMC replicate. The data were produced by immunoSEQ multiplex PCR, yet TCRdb's version contains in-frame clones alone and is incomplete. The profile covers 400,000 to 500,000 clones, with around 80% appearing a single time and roughly 12% taken by the ten largest. Deletions cut 4 bases from V and 0 bases from J, with 15 bases between. CDR1 SGDLS and CDR2 YYNGEE come from the germline V gene. The CDR3 has 16 residues. Specimen: PBMCs. The J gene is TRBJ2-3, the V gene TRBV9; D is uncertain. This receptor was obtained from a woman in her thirties or forties in good health. Some clones in this sample may be carry-over from other donors' samples. CDR3 in amino acids: CASSPSERASTDTQYF. DNA for the CDR3: TGTGCCAGCAGCCCCTCGGAACGGGCCAGCACAGATACGCAGTATTTT.